This T cell receptor (beta chain) was sequenced for a study of siplizumab effects on memory and regulatory T cells. Profiled with immunoSEQ multiplex PCR; TCRdb holds only in-frame clones, not every one. The data contain under 95,000 clones, about 93% of them singletons. Concerning this clone itself: Its target is not known.

Study results and limitations: Whether the proliferating Tregs (from siplizumab cultures) were suppressive was not confirmed.

Germline V gene lookup returns CDR1 SQVTM and CDR2 ANQGSEA. This CDR3 has 11 residues. Deletions cut 5 bases from V and 8 bases from J, with 12 bases between. This clonotype originated in a human donor in good health. Sequences were obtained from non-Treg CD4+ T cells sorted from blood. J is TRBJ1-2 and V is TRBV29-1; the D gene is possibly TRBD1 (5 bases). Written as DNA, the CDR3 is TGCAGCGTTCCAGGGTCGGTAGGCTACACCTTC. Translating it yields CSVPGSVGYTF.